This T cell receptor beta chain stems from a study of OX40 agonist ivuxolimab in advanced cancers. The V and J ends lost 1 base and 2 bases respectively, with 3 bases between them. CDR1 and CDR2 (germline): SGHDN, FVKESK. The CDR3 has 12 residues. This clone occurred a few times. The antigen remains undetermined. Study conclusions and caveats: Antigen specificity remained undetermined for the expanded peripheral T cells.

Sequenced by immunoSEQ multiplex PCR; TCRdb stores in-frame clones only, minus some. The sample has about 67,000 clones, 70% to 90% seen once. The source was CD4+ or CD8+ T cells sorted from blood, collected in a trial of the OX40 agonist ivuxolimab. J is TRBJ2-7 and V is TRBV14; the D is unclear. This TCR was sampled from an adult with an advanced solid tumor such as melanoma, head and neck, liver or kidney cancer. The CDR3 reads CASSQGTYEQYF. The CDR3 DNA reads TGTGCCAGCAGCCAAGGGACCTACGAGCAGTACTTC.